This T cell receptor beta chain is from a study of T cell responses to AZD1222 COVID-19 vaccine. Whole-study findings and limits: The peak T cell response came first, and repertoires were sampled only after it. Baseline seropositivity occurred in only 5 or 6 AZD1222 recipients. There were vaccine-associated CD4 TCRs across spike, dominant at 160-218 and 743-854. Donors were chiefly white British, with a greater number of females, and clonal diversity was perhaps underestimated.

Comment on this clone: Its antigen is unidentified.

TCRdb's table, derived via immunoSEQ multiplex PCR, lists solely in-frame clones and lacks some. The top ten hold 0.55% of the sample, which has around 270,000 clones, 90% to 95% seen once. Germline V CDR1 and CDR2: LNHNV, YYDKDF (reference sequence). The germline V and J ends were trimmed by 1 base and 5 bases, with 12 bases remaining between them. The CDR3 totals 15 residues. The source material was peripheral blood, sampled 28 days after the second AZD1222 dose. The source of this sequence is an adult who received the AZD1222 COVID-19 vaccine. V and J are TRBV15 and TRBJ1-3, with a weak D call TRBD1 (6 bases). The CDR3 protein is CATSRGPQGRNTIYF. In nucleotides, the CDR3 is TGTGCCACCAGCAGAGGCCCACAGGGACGAAACACCATATATTTT.